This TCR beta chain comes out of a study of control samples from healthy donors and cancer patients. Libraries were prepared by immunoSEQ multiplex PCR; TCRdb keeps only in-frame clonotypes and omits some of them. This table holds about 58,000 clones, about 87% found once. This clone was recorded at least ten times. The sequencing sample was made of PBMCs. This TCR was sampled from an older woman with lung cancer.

CDR3 coding DNA: TGTGCCAGCAGGGATTACGAGGGCCGGGGAACTGAAGCTTTCTTT. Translated: CASRDYEGRGTEAFF. The chain employs TRBV2 and TRBJ1-1, with D unresolved. CDR1 and CDR2 from the germline V gene are SNHLY and FYNNEI. With 6 bases removed from V and 5 bases from J, the gap between germline ends came to 19 bases. The CDR3 spans 15 residues.